This T cell receptor beta chain was sequenced for a study of shared clonotypes between healthy human individuals. All donors were Caucasian adults living in Nashville, Tennessee. The sequencing of unsorted PBMC DNA took place on ten immunoSEQ deep assay plates. Profiled with immunoSEQ multiplex PCR; TCRdb holds only in-frame clones, not every one. The sample carries about 490,000 clones, less than 80% recorded once. The sequenced sample consisted of PBMCs. The source is a woman in her thirties or forties in good health. Some clones in this sample may be carry-over from other donors' samples.

The chain's CDR3 is CASSAGPTNEKLFF. CDR3 bases: TGCGCCAGCAGCGCAGGGCCAACTAATGAAAAACTGTTTTTT. The V and J genes are TRBV5-1 and TRBJ1-4; the D gene is possibly TRBD1 (5 bases). The CDR3 loop spans 14 amino acids. Germline CDR1 and CDR2: SGHRS and YFSETQ. With 4 bases removed from V and 0 bases from J, the gap between germline ends came to 7 bases.